These 6 T cell receptor beta chains were all obtained from the same sample, sequenced in a study of blood T cells in healthy people across ages. The authors ran a second PCR of 7 to 11 cycles using a sample-barcoded 5' primer and a J-beta primer mix. TCRdb reprocessed the 5' RACE reads with MiXCR, giving one entry per CDR3 protein. The table records approximately 850,000 distinct CDR3 sequences, roughly 64% of them present only once. The material sequenced was blood. The receptors were sampled from a man aged 25-45 years in good health.

The gene calls are TRBV7-2 and TRBJ2-5; tentatively, D is TRBD2 (5 bases). Germline V CDR1 and CDR2: SGHTA, FQGNSA. V lost 2 bases and J 5 bases, leaving 9 bases between the germline ends. The CDR3 loop spans 13 amino acids. The CDR3 sequence is CASSLSLAETQYF. The CDR3 DNA follows: TGTGCCAGCAGCTTATCTTTAGCGGAGACCCAGTACTTC.

The genes are TRBV20-1 and TRBJ2-7; unclear D gene. Trimming took off 2 bases at V and 6 bases at J, with 8 bases between the two ends. This CDR3 contains 11 residues. The germline V gene encodes CDR1 DFQATT and CDR2 SNEGSKA (reference sequence). CDR3 sequence: CSARLVPEQYF. Written as DNA, the CDR3 is TGCAGTGCTAGACTAGTGCCCGAGCAGTACTTC.

The chain links TRBV6-5 to TRBJ2-7; 13 positions match TRBD2. Germline CDR1 reads MNHEY; CDR2 reads SVGAGI. The CDR3 extends over 16 amino acids. The V gene end was trimmed by 6 bases and the J gene end by 7 bases; junction bases not matched to a gene: 12. The CDR3 region is CASRSPGLAGNNEQYF. The CDR3 bases are TGTGCCAGCAGATCTCCGGGACTAGCGGGGAACAATGAGCAGTACTTC.

The chain recombines TRBV6-5 with TRBJ2-7; D is uncertain. The CDR3 runs to 14 residues. Trimming pared 0 bases from V and 2 bases from J, leaving 8 bases between. Germline values: CDR1 MNHEY, CDR2 SVGAGI. The CDR3: CASSYSEGPYEQYF. The CDR3 nucleotides are TGTGCCAGCAGTTACTCGGAAGGTCCCTACGAGCAGTACTTC.

This clonotype occurred a few times. The chain employs TRBV2 and TRBJ2-2, with no clear D. In germline, CDR1 is SNHLY, CDR2 FYNNEI. The CDR3 totals 15 residues. V was shortened by 2 bases and J by 1 base, with 8 bases between the two germline ends. CDR3 coding DNA: TGTGCCAGCAGTGAATTGGGCGTGAACACCGGGGAGCTGTTTTTT. Amino acid sequence: CASSELGVNTGELFF.

This clonotype was picked up a small number of times. The chain joins TRBV7-2 to TRBJ2-6; TRBD1 agrees at 8 bases. The junction had 17 bases not matched to a gene; V was cut back by 2 bases and J by 8 bases. The CDR3 length is 19 residues. Germline V gene data show CDR1 as SGHTA and CDR2 as FQGNSA. The CDR3 protein is CASSLHAGQGLVLTNVLTF. As DNA, the CDR3 is TGTGCCAGCAGCTTACACGCCGGACAGGGATTAGTTCTCACCAACGTCCTGACTTTC.